This note documents a single T cell receptor (beta chain) sequence. These data come from a study of T cell changes during pregnancy in multiple sclerosis. Assay used: immunoSEQ multiplex PCR; TCRdb lists only in-frame clones, some missing. Of some 30,000 clones listed, roughly 87% are singletons. The source was CD8+ T cells from peripheral blood mononuclear cells, collected before pregnancy. The sequence came from a female donor with multiple sclerosis, enrolled in a pregnancy study.

The CDR3 DNA reads as TGTGCCAGTAGGCGGGACAGGGACTCCTACGAGCAGTACTTC. Translated: CASRRDRDSYEQYF. This chain joins TRBV19 and TRBJ2-7; 9 bases line up with TRBD1. V trimming: 6 bases; J trimming: 0 bases; junction bases outside the gene matches: 3. Germline lookup yields CDR1 LNHDA and CDR2 SQIVND (reference sequence). The CDR3 loop spans 14 amino acids.